This entry features one T cell receptor (beta chain) sequence. The V gene end was trimmed by 5 bases and the J gene end by 10 bases; junction bases not matched to a gene: 11. This CDR3 has 15 amino acids. Germline CDR1 and CDR2: SGHTA and FQGNSA. Recruits, aged roughly 18 to 100 years, lived in 25 or so US areas. The sample belongs to a study of blood T cell repertoires in COVID-19. This table comes from immunoSEQ multiplex PCR, and its TCRdb copy is limited to in-frame clones, with some not included. The repertoire holds fewer than 250,000 clones, with 84% as singletons. This sequence joins TRBV7-2 and TRBJ1-2; 12 nucleotides agree with TRBD1. This TCR derives from a woman in her thirties or forties who had recovered from COVID-19. The sample taken for sequencing was PBMCs or T cells enriched from blood (not recorded which). The CDR3 DNA reads TGTGCCAGCAGCCCGAACGCCGGGACAGGGGGCGACTACACCTTC. This sequence encodes CASSPNAGTGGDYTF.